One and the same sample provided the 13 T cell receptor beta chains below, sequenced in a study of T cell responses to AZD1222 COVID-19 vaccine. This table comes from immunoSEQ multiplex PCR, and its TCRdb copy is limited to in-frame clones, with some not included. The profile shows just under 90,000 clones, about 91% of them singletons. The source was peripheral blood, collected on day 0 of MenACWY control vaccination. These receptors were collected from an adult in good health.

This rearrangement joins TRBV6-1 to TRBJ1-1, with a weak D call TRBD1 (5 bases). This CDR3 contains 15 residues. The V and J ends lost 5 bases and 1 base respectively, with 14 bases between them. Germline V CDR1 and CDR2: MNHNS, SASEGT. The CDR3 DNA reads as TGTGCCAGCAGTACACCCTCGGGGGGGAACACTGAAGCTTTCTTT. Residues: CASSTPSGGNTEAFF.

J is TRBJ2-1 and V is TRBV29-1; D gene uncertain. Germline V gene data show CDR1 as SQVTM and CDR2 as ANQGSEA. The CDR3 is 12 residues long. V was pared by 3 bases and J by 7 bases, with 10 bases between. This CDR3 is CSVDDRYNEQFF. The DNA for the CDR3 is TGCAGCGTTGATGACCGCTATAATGAGCAGTTCTTC.

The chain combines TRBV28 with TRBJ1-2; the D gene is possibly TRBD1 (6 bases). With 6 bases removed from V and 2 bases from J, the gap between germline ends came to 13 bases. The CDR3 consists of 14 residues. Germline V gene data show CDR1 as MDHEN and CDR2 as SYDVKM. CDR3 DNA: TGTGCCAGCAGGGACGGGCAGGGGAACTATGGCTACACCTTC. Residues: CASRDGQGNYGYTF.

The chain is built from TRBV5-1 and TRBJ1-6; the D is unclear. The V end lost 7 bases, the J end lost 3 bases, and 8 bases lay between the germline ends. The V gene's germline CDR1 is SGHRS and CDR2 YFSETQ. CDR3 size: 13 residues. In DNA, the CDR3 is TGCGCCAGCGGCCGAGACTATAATTCACCCCTCCACTTT. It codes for CASGRDYNSPLHF. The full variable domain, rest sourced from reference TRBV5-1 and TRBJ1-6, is KAGVTQTPRYLIKTRGQQVTLSCSPISGHRSVSWYQQTPGQGLQFLFEYFSETQRNKGNFPGRFSGRQFSNSRSEMNVSTLELGDSALYLCASGRDYNSPLHFGNGTRLTVT.

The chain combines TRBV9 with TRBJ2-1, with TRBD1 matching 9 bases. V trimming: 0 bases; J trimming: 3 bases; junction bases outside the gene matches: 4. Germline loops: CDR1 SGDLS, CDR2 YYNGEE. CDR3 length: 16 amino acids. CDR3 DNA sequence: TGTGCCAGCAGCGTAGGGACAGGGGAGTTCTACAATGAGCAGTTCTTC. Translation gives CASSVGTGEFYNEQFF.

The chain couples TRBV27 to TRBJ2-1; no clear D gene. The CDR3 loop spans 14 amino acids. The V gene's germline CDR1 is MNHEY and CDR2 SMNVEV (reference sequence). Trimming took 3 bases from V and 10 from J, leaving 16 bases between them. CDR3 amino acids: CASSFSGPHQEQFF. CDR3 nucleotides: TGTGCCAGCAGTTTCTCCGGACCGCACCAGGAGCAGTTCTTC.

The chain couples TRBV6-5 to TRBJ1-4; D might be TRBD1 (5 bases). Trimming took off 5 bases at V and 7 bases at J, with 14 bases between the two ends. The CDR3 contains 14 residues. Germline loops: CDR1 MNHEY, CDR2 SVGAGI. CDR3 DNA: TGTGCCAGCAGTCCACGGGACCTTCGTGAAAAACTGTTTTTT. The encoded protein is CASSPRDLREKLFF.

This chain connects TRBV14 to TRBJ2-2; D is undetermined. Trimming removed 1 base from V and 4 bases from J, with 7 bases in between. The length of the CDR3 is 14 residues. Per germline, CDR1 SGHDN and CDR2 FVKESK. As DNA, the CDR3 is TGTGCCAGCAGCCAAGGACACATCACCGGGGAGCTGTTTTTT. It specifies CASSQGHITGELFF.

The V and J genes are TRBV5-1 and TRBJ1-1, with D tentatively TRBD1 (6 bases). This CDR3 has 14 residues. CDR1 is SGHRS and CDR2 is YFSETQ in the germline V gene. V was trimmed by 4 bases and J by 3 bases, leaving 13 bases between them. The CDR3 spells CASSVQGGDTEAFF. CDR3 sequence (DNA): TGCGCCAGCAGCGTACAGGGAGGGGACACTGAAGCTTTCTTT.

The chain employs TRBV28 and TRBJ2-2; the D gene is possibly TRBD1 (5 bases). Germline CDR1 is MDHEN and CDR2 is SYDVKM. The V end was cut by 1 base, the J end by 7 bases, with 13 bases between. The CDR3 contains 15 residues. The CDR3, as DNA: TGTGCCAGCAGTTTATCTGGCAGGGTCGACGGGGAGCTGTTTTTT. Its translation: CASSLSGRVDGELFF.

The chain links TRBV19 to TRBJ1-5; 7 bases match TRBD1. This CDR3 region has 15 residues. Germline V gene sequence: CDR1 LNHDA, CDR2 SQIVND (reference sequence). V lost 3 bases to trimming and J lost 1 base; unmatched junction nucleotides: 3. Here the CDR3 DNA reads TGTGCCAGTAGTATGGACAGGTTAAGCAATCAGCCCCAGCATTTT. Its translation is CASSMDRLSNQPQHF. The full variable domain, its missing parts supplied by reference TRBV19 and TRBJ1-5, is DGGITQSPKYLFRKEGQNVTLSCEQNLNHDAMYWYRQDPGQGLRLIYYSQIVNDFQKGDIAEGYSVSREKKESFPLTVTSAQKNPTAFYLCASSMDRLSNQPQHFGDGTRLSIL.

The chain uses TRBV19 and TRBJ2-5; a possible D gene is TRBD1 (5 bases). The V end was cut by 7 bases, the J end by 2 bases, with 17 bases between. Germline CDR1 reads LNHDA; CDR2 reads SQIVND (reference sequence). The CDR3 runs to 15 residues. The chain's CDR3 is CASTPDSRTQETQYF. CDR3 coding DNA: TGTGCCAGTACCCCGGATAGCCGGACACAAGAGACCCAGTACTTC.

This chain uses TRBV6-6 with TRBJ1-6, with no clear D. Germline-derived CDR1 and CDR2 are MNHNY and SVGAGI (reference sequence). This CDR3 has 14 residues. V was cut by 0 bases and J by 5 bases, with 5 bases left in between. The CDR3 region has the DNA TGTGCCAGCAGTTACTCGTCGGATAATTCACCCCTCCACTTT. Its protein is CASSYSSDNSPLHF.